The clone carrying this TCR beta chain was found a few times. Germline assignment: CDR1 GTSNPN and CDR2 SVGIG (reference sequence). V shed 6 bases, J shed 9 bases, and the junction held 12 bases outside the gene matches. This CDR3 has 15 amino acids. The sample comes from a study of blood T cell repertoires in COVID-19. Study-wide context: Researchers got acute and convalescent COVID-19 samples from the United States, Italy and Spain. PBMCs, B-cell-depleted T cells, or T cells provided the cDNA or gDNA that made up the material.

Clones were read by immunoSEQ multiplex PCR, and TCRdb kept only the in-frame ones, dropping some. The sample comprises 100,000 to 150,000 clones, about four fifths of which are singletons, and 17% rests with the top ten. The sequencing sample was made of peripheral blood. V usage is TRBV30 and J usage is TRBJ1-3, with 12 bases fitting TRBD1. This clonotype was sampled from a woman at least 80 years old with acute or convalescent COVID-19. DNA for the CDR3: TGTGCCTGTAGGGACAGGGGGCGAGATCGCGGCACCATATATTTT. Translated, it gives CACRDRGRDRGTIYF.